This is a list of T cell receptor beta chains from one sample in a study of T cells after yellow fever vaccination. From the 5' RACE reads, TCRdb called clonotypes with MiXCR, one entry per CDR3 protein. This sample has almost 600,000 distinct CDR3 sequences, with roughly 13% found just once. The starting material was PBMCs, obtained on the day of the yellow fever booster vaccination. All receptors derive from a man aged 25 to 40 who received the YFV17D yellow fever vaccine. The CDR3 runs from the conserved cysteine through the conserved F or W. Fields, in order: CDR3 protein, V gene.

cdr3_aa: CASSPSGVEDTQYF; v_call: TRBV18
cdr3_aa: CASSPGTGVGIETQYF; v_call: TRBV7-2
cdr3_aa: CATSGTTYEQYF; v_call: TRBV15
cdr3_aa: CSARGAEQFF; v_call: TRBV20-1
cdr3_aa: CASSRGTGWSHEQFF; v_call: TRBV3-1
cdr3_aa: CAWGQLGSYNEQFF; v_call: TRBV30
cdr3_aa: CASTGTNFGTGELFF; v_call: TRBV6-1
cdr3_aa: CASRERGEYNSPLHF; v_call: TRBV5-1
cdr3_aa: CASTPAGEGTETQYF; v_call: TRBV12-3/TRBV12-4
cdr3_aa: CATSRESGSIYNEQFF; v_call: TRBV15
cdr3_aa: CSARKGGLAGVEQYF; v_call: TRBV20-1
cdr3_aa: CASSSASGETQYF; v_call: TRBV7-2
cdr3_aa: CASSGVGYQETQYF; v_call: TRBV27
cdr3_aa: CASSQKVDTGELFF; v_call: TRBV7-9
cdr3_aa: CSARPGLAGYEQYF; v_call: TRBV20-1
cdr3_aa: CSARDMSGTGDTQYF; v_call: TRBV20-1
cdr3_aa: CASMKGNTNTEAFF; v_call: TRBV25-1
cdr3_aa: CASSLGSRVSNQPQHF; v_call: TRBV7-2
cdr3_aa: CASSQAAGASGELFF; v_call: TRBV4-3
cdr3_aa: CSARTSGSFAGELFF; v_call: TRBV20-1
cdr3_aa: CASSGVLDFPYEQYF; v_call: TRBV5-1
cdr3_aa: CASSLDSRDYEQYF; v_call: TRBV18
cdr3_aa: CASSPRGQSFYNEQFF; v_call: TRBV18
cdr3_aa: CATSRSLPPVEQYF; v_call: TRBV15
cdr3_aa: CASSLEWLSYGYTF; v_call: TRBV5-1
cdr3_aa: CASSFRAQISGYTF; v_call: TRBV28
cdr3_aa: CSLGRAGAYEQYF; v_call: TRBV20-1
cdr3_aa: CAIGVAEKYEQYF; v_call: TRBV10-3
cdr3_aa: CASSITGDGYNEQFF; v_call: TRBV7-3
cdr3_aa: CSVEGTGELFF; v_call: TRBV29-1
cdr3_aa: CAWDFGGYSQETQYF; v_call: TRBV30
cdr3_aa: CSASQPGLAGYEQYF; v_call: TRBV20-1
cdr3_aa: CASNNPLGDTQYF; v_call: TRBV7-9
cdr3_aa: CASTQDGYSNQPQHF; v_call: TRBV5-8
cdr3_aa: CASSTRHRSGSGADTQYF; v_call: TRBV21-1
cdr3_aa: CASSLASFRGRTDTQYF; v_call: TRBV7-2
cdr3_aa: CASSLSKILGQFF; v_call: TRBV7-2
cdr3_aa: CASSLAGGRAYEQFF; v_call: TRBV5-1
cdr3_aa: CATSDLIPRQGKNIQYF; v_call: TRBV24-1
cdr3_aa: CASSWSGGDNTDTQYF; v_call: TRBV9
cdr3_aa: CASSQDGTRRNEQFF; v_call: TRBV3-1
cdr3_aa: CSASLRGGYNEQFF; v_call: TRBV20-1
cdr3_aa: CASSIIESGANVLTF; v_call: TRBV19
cdr3_aa: CASSGDGHEETQYF; v_call: TRBV12-3/TRBV12-4